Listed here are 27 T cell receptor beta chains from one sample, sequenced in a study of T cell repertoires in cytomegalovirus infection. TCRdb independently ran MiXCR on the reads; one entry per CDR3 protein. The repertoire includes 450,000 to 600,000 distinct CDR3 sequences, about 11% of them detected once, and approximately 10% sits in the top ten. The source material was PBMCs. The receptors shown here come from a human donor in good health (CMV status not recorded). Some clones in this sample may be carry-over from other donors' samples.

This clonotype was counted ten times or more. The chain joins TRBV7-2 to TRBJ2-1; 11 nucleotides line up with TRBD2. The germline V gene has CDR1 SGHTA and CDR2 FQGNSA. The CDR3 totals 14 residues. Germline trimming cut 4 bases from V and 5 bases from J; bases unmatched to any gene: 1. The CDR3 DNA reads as TGTGCCAGCAGCTCGGGACTAGCGGACAATGAGCAGTTCTTC. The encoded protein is CASSSGLADNEQFF.

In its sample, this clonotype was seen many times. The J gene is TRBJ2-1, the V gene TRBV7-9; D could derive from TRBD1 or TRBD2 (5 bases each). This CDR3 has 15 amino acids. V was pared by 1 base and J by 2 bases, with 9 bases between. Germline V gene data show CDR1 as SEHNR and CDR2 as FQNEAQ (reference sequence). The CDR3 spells CASSLEGDPYNEQFF. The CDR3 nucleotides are TGTGCCAGCAGCTTAGAAGGGGACCCCTACAATGAGCAGTTCTTC.

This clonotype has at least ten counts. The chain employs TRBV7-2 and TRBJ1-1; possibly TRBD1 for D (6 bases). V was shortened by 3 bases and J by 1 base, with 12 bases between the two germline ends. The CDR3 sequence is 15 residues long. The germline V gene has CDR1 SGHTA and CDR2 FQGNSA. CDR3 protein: CASSFSRGGNTEAFF. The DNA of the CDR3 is TGTGCCAGCAGCTTTTCCAGGGGAGGGAACACTGAAGCTTTCTTT. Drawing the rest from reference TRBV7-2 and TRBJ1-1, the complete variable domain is GAGVSQSPSNKVTEKGKDVELRCDPISGHTALYWYRQSLGQGLEFLIYFQGNSAPDKSGLPSDRFSAERTGGSVSTLTIQRTQQEDSAVYLCASSFSRGGNTEAFFGQGTRLTVV.

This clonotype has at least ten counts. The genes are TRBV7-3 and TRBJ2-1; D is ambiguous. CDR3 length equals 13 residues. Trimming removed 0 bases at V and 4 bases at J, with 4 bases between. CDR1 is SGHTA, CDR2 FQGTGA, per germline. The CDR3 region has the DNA TGTGCCAGCAGCTTAACAGGTTACAATGAGCAGTTCTTC. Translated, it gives CASSLTGYNEQFF.

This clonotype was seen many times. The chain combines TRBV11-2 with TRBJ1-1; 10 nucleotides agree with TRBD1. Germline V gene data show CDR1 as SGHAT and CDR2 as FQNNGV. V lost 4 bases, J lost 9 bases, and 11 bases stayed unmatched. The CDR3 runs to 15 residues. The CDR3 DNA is TGTGCCAGCAGCTCCTCCGGGACAGGGGCGAAAAAAGCTTTCTTT. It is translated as CASSSSGTGAKKAFF.

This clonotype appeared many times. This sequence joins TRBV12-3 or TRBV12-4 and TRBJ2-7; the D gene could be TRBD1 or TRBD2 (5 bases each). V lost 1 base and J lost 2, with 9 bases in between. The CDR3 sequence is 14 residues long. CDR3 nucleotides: TGTGCCAGCAGTTTAGACGGGGACGCCTACGAGCAGTACTTC. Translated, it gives CASSLDGDAYEQYF.

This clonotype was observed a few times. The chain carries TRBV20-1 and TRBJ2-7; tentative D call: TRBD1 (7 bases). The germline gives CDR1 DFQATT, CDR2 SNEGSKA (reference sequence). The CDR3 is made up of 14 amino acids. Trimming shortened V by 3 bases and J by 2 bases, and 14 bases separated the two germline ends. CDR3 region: CSASQGGTTYEQYF. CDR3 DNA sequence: TGCAGTGCTAGCCAGGGGGGTACCACCTACGAGCAGTACTTC.

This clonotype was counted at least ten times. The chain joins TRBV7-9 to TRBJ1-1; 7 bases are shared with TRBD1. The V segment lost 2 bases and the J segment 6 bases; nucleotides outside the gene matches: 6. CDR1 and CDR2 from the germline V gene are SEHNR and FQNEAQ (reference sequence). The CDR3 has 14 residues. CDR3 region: CASSLTTGVSEAFF. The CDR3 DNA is TGTGCCAGCAGCTTAACCACAGGGGTGTCTGAAGCTTTCTTT.

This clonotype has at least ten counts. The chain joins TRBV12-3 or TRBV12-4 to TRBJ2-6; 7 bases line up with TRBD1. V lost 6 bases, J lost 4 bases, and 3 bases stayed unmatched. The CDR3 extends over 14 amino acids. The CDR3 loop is CASRTGVGANVLTF. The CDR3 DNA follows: TGTGCCAGCAGAACAGGGGTAGGGGCCAACGTCCTGACTTTC.

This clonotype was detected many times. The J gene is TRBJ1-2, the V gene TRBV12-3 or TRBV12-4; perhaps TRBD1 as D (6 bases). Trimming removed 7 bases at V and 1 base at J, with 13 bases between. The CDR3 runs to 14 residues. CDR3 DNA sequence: TGTGCCAGCACCCCAAGGACAGATAACTATGGCTACACCTTC. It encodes CASTPRTDNYGYTF.

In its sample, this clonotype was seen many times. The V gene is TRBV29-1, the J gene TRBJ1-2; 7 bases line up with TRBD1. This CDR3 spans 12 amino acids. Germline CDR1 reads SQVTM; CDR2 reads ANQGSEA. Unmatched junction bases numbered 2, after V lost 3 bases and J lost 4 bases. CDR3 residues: CSVDAGGYGYTF. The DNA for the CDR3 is TGCAGCGTTGATGCAGGGGGCTATGGCTACACCTTC.

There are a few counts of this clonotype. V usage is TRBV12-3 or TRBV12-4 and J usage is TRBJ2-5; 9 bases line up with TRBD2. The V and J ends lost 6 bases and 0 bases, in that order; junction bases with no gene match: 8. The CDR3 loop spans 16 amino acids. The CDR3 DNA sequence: TGTGCCAGCAGCTTGGGCCTAGCGGGAAACCAAGAGACCCAGTACTTC. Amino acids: CASSLGLAGNQETQYF.

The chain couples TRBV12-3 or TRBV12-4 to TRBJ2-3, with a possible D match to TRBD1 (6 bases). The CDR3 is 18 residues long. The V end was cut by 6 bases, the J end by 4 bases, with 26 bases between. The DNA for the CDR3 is TGTGCCAGCAGCCAACCAAACAGGGCTAAGGGAGACCCAGATACGCAGTATTTT. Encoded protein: CASSQPNRAKGDPDTQYF.

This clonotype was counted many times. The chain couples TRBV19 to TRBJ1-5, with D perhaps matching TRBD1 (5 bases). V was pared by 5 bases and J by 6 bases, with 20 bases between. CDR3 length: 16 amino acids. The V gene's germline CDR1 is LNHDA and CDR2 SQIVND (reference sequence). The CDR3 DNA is TGTGCCAGTAGTCTTCTCGCCCGGGGGTCTAGTCAGCCCCAGCATTTT. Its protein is CASSLLARGSSQPQHF.

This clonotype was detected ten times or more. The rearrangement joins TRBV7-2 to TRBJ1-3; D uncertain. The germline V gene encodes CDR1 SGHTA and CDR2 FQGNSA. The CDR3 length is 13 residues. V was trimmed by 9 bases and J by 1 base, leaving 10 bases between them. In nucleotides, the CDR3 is TGTGCCAGTTACCGGGGTTCTGGAAACACCATATATTTT. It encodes CASYRGSGNTIYF.

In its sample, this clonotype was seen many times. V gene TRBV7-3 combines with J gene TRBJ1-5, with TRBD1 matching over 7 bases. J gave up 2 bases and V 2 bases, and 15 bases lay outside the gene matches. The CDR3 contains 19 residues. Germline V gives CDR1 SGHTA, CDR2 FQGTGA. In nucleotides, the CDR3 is TGTGCCAGCAGCTTATTTCCCGAGCCTAACAGGGGCGGCAATCAGCCCCAGCATTTT. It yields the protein CASSLFPEPNRGGNQPQHF.

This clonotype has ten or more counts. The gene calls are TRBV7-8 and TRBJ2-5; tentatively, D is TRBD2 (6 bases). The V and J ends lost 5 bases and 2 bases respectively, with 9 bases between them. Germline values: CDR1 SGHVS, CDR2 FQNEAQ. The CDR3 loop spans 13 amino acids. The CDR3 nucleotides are TGTGCCAGCAGCGGGGGACTTCAAGAGACCCAGTACTTC. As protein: CASSGGLQETQYF. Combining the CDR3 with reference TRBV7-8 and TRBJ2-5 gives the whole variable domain GAGVSQSPRYKVAKRGQDVALRCDPISGHVSLFWYQQALGQGPEFLTYFQNEAQLDKSGLPSDRFFAERPEGSVSTLKIQRTQQEDSAVYLCASSGGLQETQYFGPGTRLLVL.

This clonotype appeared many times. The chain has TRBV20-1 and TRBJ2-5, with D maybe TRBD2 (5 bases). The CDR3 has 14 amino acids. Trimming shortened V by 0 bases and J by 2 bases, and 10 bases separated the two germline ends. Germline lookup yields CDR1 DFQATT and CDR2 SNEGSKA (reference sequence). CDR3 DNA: TGCAGTGCTAGAGAGTCCCCGGGGCAAGAGACCCAGTACTTC. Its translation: CSARESPGQETQYF.

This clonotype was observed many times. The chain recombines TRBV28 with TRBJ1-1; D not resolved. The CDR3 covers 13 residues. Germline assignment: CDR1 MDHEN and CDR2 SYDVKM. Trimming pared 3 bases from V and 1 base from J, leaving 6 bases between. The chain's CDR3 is CASSFQANTEAFF. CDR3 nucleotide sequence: TGTGCCAGCAGTTTTCAGGCGAACACTGAAGCTTTCTTT.

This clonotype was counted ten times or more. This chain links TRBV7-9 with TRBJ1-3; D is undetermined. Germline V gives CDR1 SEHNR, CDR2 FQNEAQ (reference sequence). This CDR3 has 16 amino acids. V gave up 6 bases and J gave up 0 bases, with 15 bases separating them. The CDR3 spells CASRPVTTFSGNTIYF. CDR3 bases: TGTGCCAGCAGACCCGTTACAACGTTCTCTGGAAACACCATATATTTT.

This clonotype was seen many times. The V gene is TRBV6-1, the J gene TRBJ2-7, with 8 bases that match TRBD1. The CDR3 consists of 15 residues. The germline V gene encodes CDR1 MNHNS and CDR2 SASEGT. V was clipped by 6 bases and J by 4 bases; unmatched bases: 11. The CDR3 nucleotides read TGTGCCAGCAGCCCCGGGACAGGAGCTCAATACGAGCAGTACTTC. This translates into CASSPGTGAQYEQYF.

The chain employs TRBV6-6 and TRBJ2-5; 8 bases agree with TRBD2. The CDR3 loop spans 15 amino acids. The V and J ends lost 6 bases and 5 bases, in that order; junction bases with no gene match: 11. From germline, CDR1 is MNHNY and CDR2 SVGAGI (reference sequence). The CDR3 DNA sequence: TGTGCCAGCAGCGCGGACGGGGGGGCCGTGGAGACCCAGTACTTC. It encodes CASSADGGAVETQYF.

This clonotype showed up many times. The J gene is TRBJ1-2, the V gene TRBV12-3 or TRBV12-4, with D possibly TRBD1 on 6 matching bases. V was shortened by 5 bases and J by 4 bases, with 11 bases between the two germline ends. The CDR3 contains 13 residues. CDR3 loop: CASSPQGIYGYTF. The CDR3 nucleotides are TGTGCCAGCAGTCCACAGGGAATCTATGGCTACACCTTC.

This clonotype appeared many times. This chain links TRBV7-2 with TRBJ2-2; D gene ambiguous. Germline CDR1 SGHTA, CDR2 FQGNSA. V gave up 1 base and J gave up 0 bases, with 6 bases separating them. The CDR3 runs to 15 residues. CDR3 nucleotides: TGTGCCAGCAGCTTAGTCTTCGCGAACACCGGGGAGCTGTTTTTT. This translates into CASSLVFANTGELFF.

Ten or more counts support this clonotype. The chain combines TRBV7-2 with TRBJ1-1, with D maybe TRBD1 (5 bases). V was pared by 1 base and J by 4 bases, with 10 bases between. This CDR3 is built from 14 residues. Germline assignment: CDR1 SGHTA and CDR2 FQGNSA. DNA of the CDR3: TGTGCCAGCAGCTTAGGCCAGGGATTCACTGAAGCTTTCTTT. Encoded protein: CASSLGQGFTEAFF.

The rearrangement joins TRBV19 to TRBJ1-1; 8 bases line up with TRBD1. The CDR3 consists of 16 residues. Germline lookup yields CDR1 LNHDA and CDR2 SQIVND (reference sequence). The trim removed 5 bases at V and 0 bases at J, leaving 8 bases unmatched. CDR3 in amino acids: CASSPRTGKMNTEAFF. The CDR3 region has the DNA TGTGCCAGTAGTCCCCGGACAGGGAAGATGAACACTGAAGCTTTCTTT. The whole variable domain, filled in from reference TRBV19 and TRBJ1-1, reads DGGITQSPKYLFRKEGQNVTLSCEQNLNHDAMYWYRQDPGQGLRLIYYSQIVNDFQKGDIAEGYSVSREKKESFPLTVTSAQKNPTAFYLCASSPRTGKMNTEAFFGQGTRLTVV.

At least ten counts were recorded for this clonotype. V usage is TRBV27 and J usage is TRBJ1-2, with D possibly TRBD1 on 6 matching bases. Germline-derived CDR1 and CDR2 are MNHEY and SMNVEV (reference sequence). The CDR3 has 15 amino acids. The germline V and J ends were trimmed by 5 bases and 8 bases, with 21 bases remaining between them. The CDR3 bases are TGTGCCAGCAGTCCCGGCGGGGGGCGCGTTCGGGGCTACACCTTC. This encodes CASSPGGGRVRGYTF.